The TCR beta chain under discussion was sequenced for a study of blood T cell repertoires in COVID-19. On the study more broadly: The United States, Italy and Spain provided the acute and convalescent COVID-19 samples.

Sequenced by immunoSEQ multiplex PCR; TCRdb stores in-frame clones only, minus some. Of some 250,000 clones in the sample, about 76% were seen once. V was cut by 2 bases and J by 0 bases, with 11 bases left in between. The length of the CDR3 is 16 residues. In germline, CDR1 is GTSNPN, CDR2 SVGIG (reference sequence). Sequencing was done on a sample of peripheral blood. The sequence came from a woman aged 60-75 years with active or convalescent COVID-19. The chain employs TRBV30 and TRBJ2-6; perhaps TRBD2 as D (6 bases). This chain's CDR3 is CAWSSGGYSGANVLTF. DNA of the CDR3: TGTGCCTGGAGTTCTGGGGGGTACTCTGGGGCCAACGTCCTGACTTTC.